Each of the 2 T cell receptor beta chains below was sequenced from the same sample in a study of blood T cell repertoires in COVID-19. The method was immunoSEQ multiplex PCR; TCRdb's version includes in-frame clones alone and lacks a portion of them. The profile shows under 500,000 clones, around 89% of them singletons. Sequenced sample: peripheral blood. The receptors were gathered from a woman aged 30 to 39 with acute or convalescent COVID-19.

This sequence joins TRBV29-1 and TRBJ1-2; 8 bases align to TRBD1. CDR1 and CDR2 (germline): SQVTM, ANQGSEA. This CDR3 spans 14 amino acids. The junction had 12 bases not matched to a gene; V was cut back by 7 bases and J by 5 bases. As DNA, the CDR3 is TGCAGCGCCGAGGACAGGGAAGTTAAATATGGCTACACCTTC. Translated: CSAEDREVKYGYTF.

J is TRBJ1-4 and V is TRBV27, with 7 bases lining up with TRBD1. With V trimmed by 5 bases and J by 4 bases, 4 bases remained unmatched. The germline V gene has CDR1 MNHEY and CDR2 SMNVEV (reference sequence). The CDR3 extends over 14 amino acids. CDR3 amino acids: CASSQQGNNEKLFF. The CDR3 DNA reads TGTGCCAGCAGTCAACAGGGGAATAATGAAAAACTGTTTTTT.